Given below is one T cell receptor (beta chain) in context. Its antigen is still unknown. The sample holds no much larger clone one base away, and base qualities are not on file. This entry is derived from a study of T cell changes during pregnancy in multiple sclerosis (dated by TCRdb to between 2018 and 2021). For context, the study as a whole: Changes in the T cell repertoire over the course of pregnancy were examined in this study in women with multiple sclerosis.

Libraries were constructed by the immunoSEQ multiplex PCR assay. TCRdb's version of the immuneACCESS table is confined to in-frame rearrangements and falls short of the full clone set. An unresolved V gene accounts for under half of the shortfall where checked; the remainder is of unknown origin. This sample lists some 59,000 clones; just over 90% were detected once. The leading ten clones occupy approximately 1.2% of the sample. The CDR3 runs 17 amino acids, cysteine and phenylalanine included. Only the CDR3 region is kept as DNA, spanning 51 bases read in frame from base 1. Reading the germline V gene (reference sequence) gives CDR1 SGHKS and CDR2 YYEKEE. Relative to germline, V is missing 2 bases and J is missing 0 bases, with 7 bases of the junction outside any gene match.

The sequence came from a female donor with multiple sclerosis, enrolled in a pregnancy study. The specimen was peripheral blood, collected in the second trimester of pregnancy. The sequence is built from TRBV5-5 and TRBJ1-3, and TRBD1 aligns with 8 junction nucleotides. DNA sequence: TGTGCCAGCAGCTTCCGGGACAGGAACCGCTCTGGAAACACCATATATTTT. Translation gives CASSFRDRNRSGNTIYF.